The rows below give T cell receptor beta chains drawn from one sample of a study of T-cell memory formation after mild COVID-19. TCRdb reprocessed the 5' RACE reads via MiXCR and lists one record per CDR3 protein. The table has 400,000 to 500,000 distinct CDR3 sequences, 20% seen once. The sequenced material came from PBMCs or a T cell subset sorted from them (not recorded which). The receptors were sampled from an adult woman who had mild COVID-19 (a few samples of this study predate the infection). Cell type and time point are not known. Each CDR3 is given with its conserved first and last residue. Fields, in order: CDR3 protein, CDR3 DNA, V gene, J gene, D gene, clone size. A D gene is named only where the DNA matches it firmly. The listing skips clone size in some rows; elsewhere it reads once, few, many or a size class.

CDR3 protein: CATSDPLGRAQYF
CDR3 DNA: TGTGCCACCAGTGATCCCCTGGGTCGGGCGCAGTATTTT
V gene: TRBV24-1
J gene: TRBJ2-3
D gene: -
clone size: -

CDR3 protein: CASSQGRIYGYTF
CDR3 DNA: TGTGCCAGCTCCCAAGGACGGATCTATGGCTACACCTTC
V gene: TRBV6-5
J gene: TRBJ1-2
D gene: -
clone size: few

CDR3 protein: CASSPLAGVGYGYTF
CDR3 DNA: TGCGCCAGCAGCCCCCTTGCGGGAGTTGGCTATGGCTACACCTTC
V gene: TRBV4-1
J gene: TRBJ1-2
D gene: -
clone size: -

CDR3 protein: CASRDGTGGAGANVLTF
CDR3 DNA: TGTGCCAGCAGAGACGGGACAGGGGGCGCTGGGGCCAACGTCCTGACTTTC
V gene: TRBV6-5
J gene: TRBJ2-6
D gene: TRBD1
clone size: -

CDR3 protein: CASSPGLGSQETQYF
CDR3 DNA: TGTGCCAGCAGCCCTGGCCTCGGGAGCCAAGAGACCCAGTACTTC
V gene: TRBV6-2/TRBV6-3
J gene: TRBJ2-5
D gene: -
clone size: few

CDR3 protein: CASSSKAGGSYNEQFF
CDR3 DNA: TGTGCCAGCAGCTCCAAGGCGGGGGGCTCCTACAATGAGCAGTTCTTC
V gene: TRBV7-2
J gene: TRBJ2-1
D gene: TRBD2
clone size: -

CDR3 protein: CAWSALPAGYNEQFF
CDR3 DNA: TGTGCCTGGAGTGCCCTCCCGGCAGGCTACAATGAGCAGTTCTTC
V gene: TRBV30
J gene: TRBJ2-1
D gene: -
clone size: -

CDR3 protein: CASSWLDREQETQYF
CDR3 DNA: TGTGCCAGCAGCTGGTTGGACAGGGAGCAAGAGACCCAGTACTTC
V gene: TRBV7-6
J gene: TRBJ2-5
D gene: TRBD1
clone size: many

CDR3 protein: CASSTSGTATNEKLFF
CDR3 DNA: TGTGCCAGTAGTACGTCCGGGACAGCAACTAATGAAAAACTGTTTTTT
V gene: TRBV19
J gene: TRBJ1-4
D gene: TRBD1
clone size: few

CDR3 protein: CASSPGLAVISSYNEQFF
CDR3 DNA: TGCGCCAGCAGCCCGGGACTAGCGGTTATTAGCTCCTACAATGAGCAGTTCTTC
V gene: TRBV5-1
J gene: TRBJ2-1
D gene: TRBD2
clone size: few

CDR3 protein: CASSQGRAGVVYEQYF
CDR3 DNA: TGCGCCAGCAGCCAGGGACGAGCGGGAGTCGTCTACGAGCAGTACTTC
V gene: TRBV5-1
J gene: TRBJ2-7
D gene: TRBD2
clone size: once

CDR3 protein: CASAAVGINQPQHF
CDR3 DNA: TGTGCCAGCGCCGCGGTAGGGATAAATCAGCCCCAGCATTTT
V gene: TRBV7-2
J gene: TRBJ1-5
D gene: -
clone size: few

CDR3 protein: CATSRVSVDTQYF
CDR3 DNA: TGTGCCACCAGCAGAGTCAGTGTAGATACGCAGTATTTT
V gene: TRBV15
J gene: TRBJ2-3
D gene: -
clone size: few

CDR3 protein: CASSLGKGGKNEQFF
CDR3 DNA: TGTGCCAGCAGCTTGGGGAAAGGAGGGAAGAATGAGCAGTTCTTC
V gene: TRBV7-3
J gene: TRBJ2-1
D gene: -
clone size: few

CDR3 protein: CASSFGGTGELFF
CDR3 DNA: TGTGCCAGCAGCTTCGGGGGGACCGGGGAGCTGTTTTTT
V gene: TRBV7-2
J gene: TRBJ2-2
D gene: TRBD2
clone size: -

CDR3 protein: CSASSGRSEQYF
CDR3 DNA: TGCAGTGCTAGTTCCGGCCGGAGCGAGCAGTACTTC
V gene: TRBV20-1
J gene: TRBJ2-7
D gene: -
clone size: few

CDR3 protein: CASSLLRETQYF
CDR3 DNA: TGTGCCAGCAGTTTGCTGCGGGAGACCCAGTACTTC
V gene: TRBV12-3/TRBV12-4
J gene: TRBJ2-5
D gene: -
clone size: many

CDR3 protein: CASSTGQGLEAFF
CDR3 DNA: TGCGCCAGCAGCACGGGACAGGGGCTGGAAGCTTTCTTT
V gene: TRBV5-1
J gene: TRBJ1-1
D gene: TRBD1
clone size: -

CDR3 protein: CASSLLSTGAGETQYF
CDR3 DNA: TGTGCCAGCAGCTTACTGTCCACAGGGGCCGGGGAGACCCAGTACTTC
V gene: TRBV11-2
J gene: TRBJ2-5
D gene: TRBD1
clone size: few

CDR3 protein: CSAGPSDTQYF
CDR3 DNA: TGCAGTGCTGGACCCTCAGATACGCAGTATTTT
V gene: TRBV20-1
J gene: TRBJ2-3
D gene: -
clone size: few